The 5 T cell receptor beta chains below come from one sample, sequenced in a study of T cells in localized non-small cell lung cancer. This table comes from immunoSEQ multiplex PCR, and its TCRdb copy is limited to in-frame clones, with some not included. This repertoire shows around 100,000 clones, roughly 86% found once; its top ten account for 15%. The sample in question was peripheral blood, obtained before any cancer treatment. Every receptor here comes from a man aged 35 to 69 with stage I squamous cell lung carcinoma.

The sample holds one count of this clone. CDR3 DNA: TGTGCCAGCAGTCCTGGGACACCCTGGGGCACTGAAGCTTTCTTT. Translation gives CASSPGTPWGTEAFF. The V call is TRBV28, the J call TRBJ1-1, with D perhaps TRBD1 (6 bases). CDR1 is MDHEN and CDR2 is SYDVKM in the germline V gene. This CDR3 spans 15 amino acids. Trimming left V 5 bases short and J 4 bases short, with 17 bases between.

The chain employs TRBV18 and TRBJ2-7; D ambiguous. Trimming pared 3 bases from V and 3 bases from J, leaving 9 bases between. The CDR3 runs to 13 residues. Per germline, CDR1 KGHSH and CDR2 LQKENI. The CDR3 spells CASSPAVDYEQYF. CDR3 bases: TGTGCCAGCTCACCGGCTGTAGACTACGAGCAGTACTTC.

This clone was seen a few times. J is TRBJ2-3 and V is TRBV28, with TRBD2 identical over 11 bases. In germline, CDR1 is MDHEN, CDR2 SYDVKM. CDR3 length equals 18 residues. The V and J ends lost 1 base and 0 bases, in that order; junction bases with no gene match: 6. As DNA, the CDR3 is TGTGCCAGCAGTTTATCGGCTAGCGGGGGGCTGAGCACAGATACGCAGTATTTT. Amino acids: CASSLSASGGLSTDTQYF.

The chain recombines TRBV19 with TRBJ1-6; weak D call: TRBD1 (5 bases). This CDR3 comprises 14 residues. V lost 6 bases, J lost 5 bases, and 11 bases lay in between. Germline lookup yields CDR1 LNHDA and CDR2 SQIVND (reference sequence). The CDR3 DNA sequence: TGTGCCAGTAGGGGGCGGGGTAATAATTCACCCCTCCACTTT. It codes for CASRGRGNNSPLHF.

This clone was picked up one time. The J gene is TRBJ1-2, the V gene TRBV19, with unresolved D. CDR3 length: 14 amino acids. Germline-derived CDR1 and CDR2 are LNHDA and SQIVND (reference sequence). V lost 0 bases, J lost 8 bases, and 13 bases lay in between. The CDR3 protein is CASSIDRINRGYTF. CDR3 in DNA: TGTGCCAGTAGTATAGACAGAATAAACCGGGGCTACACCTTC.